The rows below give T cell receptor beta chains drawn from one sample of a study of blood T cells in healthy people across ages. From the 5' RACE reads, TCRdb called clonotypes with MiXCR, one entry per CDR3 protein. The sample contains some 900,000 distinct CDR3 sequences, 48% of which appear only once. The sequencing input was blood. These TCRs come from a man aged 25-40 years in good health. Each CDR3 is given with its conserved first and last residue. The D gene is left open where the match is weak. Clone size is not always given. Where it is, it says once, few, many or a class for expanded clones.

TRBD2	TRBV11-3	TRBJ2-1	many	TGTGCCAGCAGCTTAGGCTCTAGCGGGGGGGGCAATGAGCAGTTCTTC	CASSLGSSGGGNEQFF
NA	TRBV3-1	TRBJ1-1	once	TGTGCCAGCGTTGTCAGGGGGAACACTGAAGCTTTCTTT	CASVVRGNTEAFF
NA	TRBV2	TRBJ1-4	NA	TGTGCCAGCAGTGGAAGAGGGACCCCCTTCAAGGAAAAACTGTTTTTT	CASSGRGTPFKEKLFF
NA	TRBV3-1	TRBJ2-7	NA	TGTGCCAGCAGCCAAGCCCACCTTGGGATCTCCTACGAGCAGTACTTC	CASSQAHLGISYEQYF
NA	TRBV7-9	TRBJ1-1	NA	TGTGCCAGCAGCTTAGTGAGAGGGAACACTGAAGCTTTCTTT	CASSLVRGNTEAFF
TRBD2	TRBV20-1	TRBJ2-1	NA	TGCAGTGCCCACGGGACTAGCGGGGTAAATGAGCAGTTCTTC	CSAHGTSGVNEQFF
NA	TRBV20-1	TRBJ2-1	many	TGCAGTCACATCCGCAACTCCTACAATGAGCAGTTCTTC	CSHIRNSYNEQFF
NA	TRBV20-1	TRBJ2-7	few	TGCAGTGCTAGAGATAGGAACCAGGCCTACGAGCAGTACTTC	CSARDRNQAYEQYF
TRBD1	TRBV20-1	TRBJ1-5	NA	TGCAGTGCTAGAGATGGACAGGCCACTGATCAGCCCCAGCATTTT	CSARDGQATDQPQHF
NA	TRBV19	TRBJ2-7	NA	TGTGCCAGTAGTCGCGGGGATATTGGCTCCTACGAGCAGTACTTC	CASSRGDIGSYEQYF
NA	TRBV10-3	TRBJ2-1	NA	TGTGCCATCAGTGCGAGGCAGGGAAACTACAATGAGCAGTTCTTC	CAISARQGNYNEQFF
NA	TRBV7-2	TRBJ2-5	NA	TGTGCCAGCAGCTTAGGGAGGAGCTATCAGACCCAGTACTTC	CASSLGRSYQTQYF
NA	TRBV29-1	TRBJ2-3	NA	TGCAGCGTTGACCCCCGGGACGGCAGCACAGATACGCAGTATTTT	CSVDPRDGSTDTQYF
NA	TRBV4-3	TRBJ1-2	NA	TGCGCCAGCAGCCAAGATGGACGGAGCGATGGCTACACCTTC	CASSQDGRSDGYTF
NA	TRBV27	TRBJ2-7	NA	TGTGCCAGCAGTTTGAGGGGAGCCGGTTACGAGCAGTACTTC	CASSLRGAGYEQYF
NA	TRBV7-6	TRBJ1-5	NA	TGTGCCAGCAGCTTACGCAGTCCAGGGACGTCGCCCCAGCATTTT	CASSLRSPGTSPQHF
TRBD2	TRBV6-5	TRBJ2-1	NA	TGTGCCAGCATAGGACTAGGCTATGAGCAGTTCTTC	CASIGLGYEQFF
NA	TRBV4-3	TRBJ2-7	NA	TGCGCCAGCAGCCAAGAGGAGCACTACGAGCAGTACTTC	CASSQEEHYEQYF
TRBD2	TRBV4-3	TRBJ2-1	NA	TGCGCCAGCAGCCAAGAGGGGACGGGGGGGCCTTGCAATGAGCAGTTCTTC	CASSQEGTGGPCNEQFF
TRBD1	TRBV29-1	TRBJ2-3	NA	TGCAGCGTCCCGGGACAGGGAAACACAGATACGCAGTATTTT	CSVPGQGNTDTQYF
NA	TRBV5-1	TRBJ2-7	NA	TGCGCCAGCAGCCTGCATAGCGGCTCCTACGAGCAGTACTTC	CASSLHSGSYEQYF